The TCR beta chain under discussion was sequenced for a study of beta chain features in type 1 diabetes. The study, taken as a whole, reports: The naive, central memory and Treg TCRB repertoires looked more alike in patients than they did in healthy donors. For Type 1 diabetes patients, all four CD4+ subsets carried TCRB CDR3s that were moderately but significantly shorter.

Trimming left V 7 bases short and J 7 bases short, with 14 bases between. CDR1 is DFQATT and CDR2 is SNEGSKA in the germline V gene (reference sequence). The CDR3 is 11 amino acids. Expressed TCRB transcripts were sequenced because the entire RNA isolate underwent reverse transcription. Sequencing used immunoSEQ multiplex PCR; TCRdb keeps in-frame clones, though not all of them. The data contain around 430,000 clones, over 25% of them seen just once; the ten biggest clones take up around 0.065%. Of note for this clone: Antigen specificity is unknown.

The sequenced material came from naive CD4+ T cells from blood. The chain carries TRBV20-1 and TRBJ2-7, with D possibly called TRBD1 or TRBD2 (5 bases each). The TCR comes from a man between 18 and 29 years old in good health. The CDR3 nucleotides read TGCAGTGTCGGGGCCCCGGAAGAGCAGTACTTC. This translates into CSVGAPEEQYF.